Listed here are 20 T cell receptor beta chains from one sample, sequenced in a study of T cells after yellow fever vaccination. Via MiXCR, TCRdb re-called the 5' RACE reads, giving one row per CDR3 protein. Of under 600,000 distinct CDR3 sequences listed, roughly 14% are singletons. The material sequenced was PBMCs, taken on the day of the yellow fever booster vaccination. The receptors were gathered from a man younger than 45 who received the YFV17D yellow fever vaccine.

The chain employs TRBV15 and TRBJ1-5, with no clear D. In germline, CDR1 is LNHNV, CDR2 YYDKDF (reference sequence). Trimming stripped 3 bases from V and 2 bases from J, with 8 bases between. The CDR3 length is 14 residues. CDR3 region: CATSRRAGNQPQHF. CDR3 coding DNA: TGTGCCACCAGCAGGAGGGCCGGCAATCAGCCCCAGCATTTT.

This clonotype appeared a few times. V is TRBV7-9 and J is TRBJ2-5; 7 nucleotides agree with TRBD2. V lost 2 bases, J lost 2 bases, and 2 bases stayed unmatched. The CDR3 length is 14 residues. Germline V CDR1 and CDR2: SEHNR, FQNEAQ (reference sequence). CDR3 residues: CASSLSAGQETQYF. The CDR3 DNA reads as TGTGCCAGCAGCTTATCAGCGGGACAAGAGACCCAGTACTTC.

The genes are TRBV13 and TRBJ1-5; D not certain. The germline gives CDR1 PRHDT, CDR2 FYEKMQ (reference sequence). This CDR3 spans 13 amino acids. The V and J ends lost 6 bases and 6 bases respectively, with 12 bases between them. In DNA form, the CDR3 reads TGTGCCAGCAGTGCCGGAGAGGGTCAGCCCCAGCATTTT. It specifies CASSAGEGQPQHF.

This clonotype was observed a handful of times. V is TRBV29-1 and J is TRBJ2-5; no firm D call. There are 14 residues in the CDR3. The ends were cut back, 0 bases at V and 1 base at J, with 9 bases in the middle. The germline V gene has CDR1 SQVTM and CDR2 ANQGSEA. The CDR3, as DNA: TGCAGCGTTGAAGATCCCCGCGGCCAAGAGACCCAGTACTTC. It codes for CSVEDPRGQETQYF.

At least ten counts were recorded for this clonotype. V usage is TRBV7-2 and J usage is TRBJ2-2; D possibly corresponds to TRBD2 (5 bases). The V gene's germline CDR1 is SGHTA and CDR2 FQGNSA. The CDR3 consists of 13 residues. V lost 5 bases to trimming and J lost 5 bases, with 9 bases between them. DNA of the CDR3: TGTGCCAGCAGCCCCTCGGGAACCGGGGAGCTGTTTTTT. The encoded protein is CASSPSGTGELFF.

The gene calls are TRBV4-2 and TRBJ2-3; D is possibly TRBD1 or TRBD2 (5 bases each). Germline V gene data show CDR1 as LGHNA and CDR2 as YNFKEQ. The CDR3 is 17 amino acids. Trimming left V 1 base short and J 3 bases short, with 17 bases between. CDR3: CASSQATEGNPTDTQYF. The CDR3 nucleotides are TGTGCCAGCAGCCAAGCGACTGAGGGGAATCCGACAGATACGCAGTATTTT.

V and J are TRBV20-1 and TRBJ1-5; unclear D gene. Trimming pared 0 bases from V and 3 bases from J, leaving 12 bases between. CDR1 and CDR2 from the germline V gene are DFQATT and SNEGSKA (reference sequence). The CDR3 sequence is 15 residues long. The CDR3 DNA is TGCAGTGCTAGAGATGGGTCCAGGATCAATCAGCCCCAGCATTTT. Its protein product is CSARDGSRINQPQHF.

The chain links TRBV30 to TRBJ2-1; 11 bases are a match to TRBD2. The CDR3 has 19 residues. Germline CDR1 and CDR2: GTSNPN and SVGIG (reference sequence). V gave up 2 bases and J gave up 5 bases; unmatched junction bases: 17. Here the CDR3 reads CAWSMISGRALFLDNEQFF. The DNA of the CDR3 is TGTGCCTGGAGTATGATTAGCGGGAGGGCTTTGTTCCTAGACAATGAGCAGTTCTTC. The variable domain in full, with the rest retrieved from reference TRBV30 and TRBJ2-1, is SQTIHQWPATLVQPVGSPLSLECTVEGTSNPNLYWYRQAAGRGLQLLFYSVGIGQISSEVPQNLSASRPQDRQFILSSKKLLLSDSGFYLCAWSMISGRALFLDNEQFFGPGTRLTVL.

The chain joins TRBV10-3 to TRBJ2-3, with no clear D. Germline loops: CDR1 ENHRY, CDR2 SYGVKD. This CDR3 has 12 residues. Trimming took off 3 bases at V and 5 bases at J, with 6 bases between the two ends. CDR3 in DNA: TGTGCCATCAGTGAACGGCAAGATACGCAGTATTTT. Translating it yields CAISERQDTQYF.

The rearrangement links TRBV7-2 to TRBJ2-1; D is possibly TRBD2 (6 bases). The V gene's germline CDR1 is SGHTA and CDR2 FQGNSA. V lost 1 base and J lost 7, with 17 bases in between. This CDR3 spans 16 amino acids. CDR3 protein: CASSLVGLAPGNEQFF. The CDR3 DNA is TGTGCCAGCAGCTTAGTGGGGCTAGCGCCGGGAAATGAGCAGTTCTTC. Using reference TRBV7-2 and TRBJ2-1 for the parts outside the CDR3, the full variable domain is GAGVSQSPSNKVTEKGKDVELRCDPISGHTALYWYRQSLGQGLEFLIYFQGNSAPDKSGLPSDRFSAERTGGSVSTLTIQRTQQEDSAVYLCASSLVGLAPGNEQFFGPGTRLTVL.

This clonotype came up many times. The chain employs TRBV12-3 or TRBV12-4 and TRBJ2-6; 11 bases line up with TRBD1. V dropped 8 bases and J dropped 0; count of bases not matched to a gene: 6. The CDR3 extends over 17 amino acids. The CDR3 nucleotides are TGTGCCAGCGGGACCGGGACAGGGGGCTCTGGGGCCAACGTCCTGACTTTC. Protein product: CASGTGTGGSGANVLTF.

This clonotype was counted many times. The V call is TRBV4-3, the J call TRBJ2-1, with D perhaps matching TRBD2 (5 bases). Trimming left V 0 bases short and J 0 bases short, with 9 bases between. The CDR3 has 16 residues. The germline gives CDR1 LGHNA, CDR2 YSLEER. CDR3: CASSQDRRSSYNEQFF. DNA for the CDR3: TGCGCCAGCAGCCAAGATCGGAGGAGCTCCTACAATGAGCAGTTCTTC.

This clonotype was detected only a few times. The V call is TRBV5-1, the J call TRBJ2-5, with 8 bases fitting TRBD1. There are 14 residues in the CDR3. The ends lost 5 bases at V and 1 base at J; junction bases unmatched: 4. From germline, CDR1 is SGHRS and CDR2 YFSETQ. The DNA for the CDR3 is TGCGCCAGCAGGGTCGGGACAGGCCAAGAGACCCAGTACTTC. Amino acid sequence: CASRVGTGQETQYF. Supplemented by reference TRBV5-1 and TRBJ2-5, the full variable domain reads KAGVTQTPRYLIKTRGQQVTLSCSPISGHRSVSWYQQTPGQGLQFLFEYFSETQRNKGNFPGRFSGRQFSNSRSEMNVSTLELGDSALYLCASRVGTGQETQYFGPGTRLLVL.

This clonotype was counted between two and nine times. V and J are TRBV20-1 and TRBJ2-3, with 7 bases identical to TRBD1. V lost 6 bases to trimming and J lost 2 bases; unmatched junction nucleotides: 8. Germline V gene data show CDR1 as DFQATT and CDR2 as SNEGSKA (reference sequence). The length of the CDR3 is 14 residues. The CDR3 DNA reads as TGCAGTGCGAGACAGGGTGTGAACACAGATACGCAGTATTTT. Translated, it gives CSARQGVNTDTQYF.

In its sample, this clonotype was seen many times. This chain's CDR3 is CASSVGQGGNEQFF. The DNA for the CDR3 is TGCGCCAGCAGTGTTGGGCAGGGAGGAAATGAGCAGTTCTTC. The V and J genes are TRBV5-1 and TRBJ2-1; possible D gene TRBD2, 6 bases. Germline lookup yields CDR1 SGHRS and CDR2 YFSETQ. Deletions cut 5 bases from V and 7 bases from J, with 16 bases between. The CDR3 covers 14 residues.

This chain joins TRBV19 and TRBJ2-5; the match to TRBD2 covers 7 bases. Germline V gene data show CDR1 as LNHDA and CDR2 as SQIVND (reference sequence). V lost 0 bases, J lost 1 base, and 5 bases stayed unmatched. This CDR3 is built from 16 residues. The CDR3 region has the DNA TGTGCCAGTAGTATAGATCGGGCTAGCGGCCAAGAGACCCAGTACTTC. Encoded protein: CASSIDRASGQETQYF.

The chain couples TRBV20-1 to TRBJ2-7, with D possibly TRBD2 on 5 matching bases. The CDR3 contains 15 residues. With 2 bases removed from V and 0 bases from J, the gap between germline ends came to 14 bases. Germline V CDR1 and CDR2: DFQATT, SNEGSKA (reference sequence). The CDR3 region is CSARTYGLSSYEQYF. CDR3 in DNA: TGCAGTGCTAGAACATACGGACTGTCCTCCTACGAGCAGTACTTC.

This clonotype has a handful of counts. Compared with germline, one end of the junction differs, possibly owing to a read error. The V call is TRBV12-3 or TRBV12-4, the J call TRBJ1-2, with a possible D match to TRBD1 (5 bases). CDR3 size: 11 residues. Here the CDR3 DNA reads TGTGCCAGCAGTTTGGGGGGGACGTACTACTTC. Protein product: CASSLGGTYYF.

This clonotype was observed a handful of times. This chain connects TRBV29-1 to TRBJ2-5; D might be TRBD2 (6 bases). The CDR3 sequence is 11 residues long. The germline V gene has CDR1 SQVTM and CDR2 ANQGSEA. The V and J ends lost 6 bases and 2 bases respectively, with 7 bases between them. The CDR3 is CSVGGQETQYF. The CDR3 nucleotides read TGCAGCGTCGGGGGTCAAGAGACCCAGTACTTC.

The sample holds a few counts of this clonotype. The V gene is TRBV15, the J gene TRBJ2-1, with D unresolved. Trimming left V 0 bases short and J 6 bases short, with 12 bases between. There are 15 residues in the CDR3. The germline gives CDR1 LNHNV, CDR2 YYDKDF (reference sequence). DNA of the CDR3: TGTGCCACCAGCAGAGATCAGGACCCCCTCAATGAGCAGTTCTTC. Its translation is CATSRDQDPLNEQFF.